This T cell receptor (beta chain) was recovered during a study of shared clonotypes between healthy human individuals. From CD4+ cells came CD45RA+ naive and CD45RA-negative memory subsets. Profiled with immunoSEQ multiplex PCR; TCRdb holds only in-frame clones, not every one. There are around 2.1 million clones in the sample; about 94% occur only once, and roughly 0.13% lies in the top ten. The CDR3 runs to 14 residues. From germline, CDR1 is ENHRY and CDR2 SYGVKD. The ends lost 7 bases at V and 5 bases at J; junction bases unmatched: 4. The chain recombines TRBV10-3 with TRBJ2-1, with TRBD2 matching 11 bases. This clonotype originated in a man younger than 35 in good health. The material sequenced was naive CD4+ T cells sorted from blood. Documented subset: CD45RA+ positively selected. DNA of the CDR3: TGTGCCATCAAGGGACTAGCGGACCACAATGAGCAGTTCTTC. Its protein is CAIKGLADHNEQFF.